The clone carrying this T cell receptor beta chain was detected only a few times. What it recognizes is unknown. This specimen belongs to a study of cytomegalovirus exposure and HLA in healthy donors. The study's findings and limits: Presence/absence results assume similar sequencing depth per donor, which may not hold. Later on, an analysis tied 15,000 to 20,000 TCR beta sequences to HLA alleles at 0.05 false discovery rate.

This PCR relied on a set of 60 Vbeta primers and 13 Jbeta primers. TCRdb's copy holds only in-frame clones and misses some; the assay was immunoSEQ multiplex PCR. The data hold some 190,000 clones, with just under 75% observed a single time. This clonotype was obtained from a young man in good health and CMV-seropositive. Sequences were obtained from PBMCs.

DNA for the CDR3: TGTGCCAGCAGTTCCCAGGCGCAAGAGACCCAGTACTTC. The encoded protein is CASSSQAQETQYF. This chain links TRBV6-1 with TRBJ2-5, with no clear D. CDR1 is MNHNS and CDR2 is SASEGT in the germline V gene. CDR3 length equals 13 residues. The germline V and J ends were trimmed by 5 bases and 2 bases, with 9 bases remaining between them.